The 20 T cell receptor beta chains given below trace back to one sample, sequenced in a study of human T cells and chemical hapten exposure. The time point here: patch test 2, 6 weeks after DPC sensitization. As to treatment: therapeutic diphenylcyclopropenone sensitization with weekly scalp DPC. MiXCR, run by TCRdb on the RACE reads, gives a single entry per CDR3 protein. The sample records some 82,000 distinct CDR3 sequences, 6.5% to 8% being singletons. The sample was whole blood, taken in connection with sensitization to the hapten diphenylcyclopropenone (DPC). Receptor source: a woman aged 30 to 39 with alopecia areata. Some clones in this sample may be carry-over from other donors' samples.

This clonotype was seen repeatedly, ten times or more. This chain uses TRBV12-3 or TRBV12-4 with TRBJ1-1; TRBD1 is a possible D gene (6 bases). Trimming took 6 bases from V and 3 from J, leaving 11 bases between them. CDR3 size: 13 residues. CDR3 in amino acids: CASSTTGYTEAFF. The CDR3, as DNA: TGTGCCAGCAGCACTACAGGGTACACTGAAGCTTTCTTT.

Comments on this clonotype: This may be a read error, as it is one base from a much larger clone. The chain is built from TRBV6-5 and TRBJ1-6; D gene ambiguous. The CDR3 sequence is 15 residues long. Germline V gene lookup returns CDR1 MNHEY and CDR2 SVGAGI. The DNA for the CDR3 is TGTGCCAGCAGTTACGGCGCGCAAGGAAATTCACCCCACCACTTT. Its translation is CASSYGAQGNSPHHF.

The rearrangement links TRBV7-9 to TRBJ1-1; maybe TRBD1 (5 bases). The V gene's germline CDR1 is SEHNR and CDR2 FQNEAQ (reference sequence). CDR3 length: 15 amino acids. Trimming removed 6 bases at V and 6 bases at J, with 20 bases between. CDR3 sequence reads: CASSTDRGSRAEAFF. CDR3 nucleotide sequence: TGTGCCAGCAGTACTGACCGGGGCTCAAGGGCTGAAGCTTTCTTT.

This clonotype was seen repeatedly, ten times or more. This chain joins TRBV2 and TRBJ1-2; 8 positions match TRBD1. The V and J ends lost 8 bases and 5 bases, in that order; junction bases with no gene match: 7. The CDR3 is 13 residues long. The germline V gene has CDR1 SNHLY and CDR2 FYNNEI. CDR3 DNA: TGTGCCAGCTCTAGGACAGGGCTTTATGGCTACACCTTC. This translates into CASSRTGLYGYTF. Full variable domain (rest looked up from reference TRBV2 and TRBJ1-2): EPEVTQTPSHQVTQMGQEVILRCVPISNHLYFYWYRQILGQKVEFLVSFYNNEISEKSEIFDDQFSVERPDGSNFTLKIRSTKLEDSAMYFCASSRTGLYGYTFGSGTRLTVV.

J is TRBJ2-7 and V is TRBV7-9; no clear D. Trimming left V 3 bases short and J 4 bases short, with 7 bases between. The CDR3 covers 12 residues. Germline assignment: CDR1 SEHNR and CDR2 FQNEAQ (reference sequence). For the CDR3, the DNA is TGTGCCAGCAGCTTGCAGCGATACGAGCAGTACTTC. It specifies CASSLQRYEQYF.

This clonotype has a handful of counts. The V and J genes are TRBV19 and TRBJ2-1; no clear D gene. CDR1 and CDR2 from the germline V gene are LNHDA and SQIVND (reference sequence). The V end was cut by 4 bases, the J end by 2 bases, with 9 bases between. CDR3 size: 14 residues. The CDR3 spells CASSRALTYNEQFF. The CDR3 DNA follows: TGTGCCAGTAGTAGGGCACTGACCTACAATGAGCAGTTCTTC.

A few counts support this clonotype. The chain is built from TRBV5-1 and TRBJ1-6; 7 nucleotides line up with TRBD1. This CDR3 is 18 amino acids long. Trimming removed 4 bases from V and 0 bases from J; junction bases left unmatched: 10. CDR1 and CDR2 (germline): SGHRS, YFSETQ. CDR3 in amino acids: CASSPTGTKSSYNSPLHF. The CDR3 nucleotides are TGCGCCAGCAGCCCGACAGGGACCAAGAGCTCCTATAATTCACCCCTCCACTTT.

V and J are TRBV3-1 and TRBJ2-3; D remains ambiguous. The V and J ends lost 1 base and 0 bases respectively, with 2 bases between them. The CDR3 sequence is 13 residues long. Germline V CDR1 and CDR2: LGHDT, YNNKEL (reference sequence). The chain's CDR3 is CASSQVSTDTQYF. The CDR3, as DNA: TGTGCCAGCAGCCAAGTCAGCACAGATACGCAGTATTTT.

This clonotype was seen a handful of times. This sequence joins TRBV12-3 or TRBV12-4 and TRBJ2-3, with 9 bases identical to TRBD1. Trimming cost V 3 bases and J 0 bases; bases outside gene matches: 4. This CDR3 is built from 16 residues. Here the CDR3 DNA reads TGTGCCAGCAGTTTTAGGGACAGGGTTAGCACAGATACGCAGTATTTT. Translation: CASSFRDRVSTDTQYF.

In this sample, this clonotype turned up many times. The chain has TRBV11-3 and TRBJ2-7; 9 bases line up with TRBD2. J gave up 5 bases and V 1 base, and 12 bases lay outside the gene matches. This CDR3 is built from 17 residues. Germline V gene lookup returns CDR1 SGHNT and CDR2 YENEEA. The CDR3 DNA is TGTGCCAGCAGCTTAGGATCGCGGGGGGGCCTTGAAGACGAGCAGTACTTC. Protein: CASSLGSRGGLEDEQYF.

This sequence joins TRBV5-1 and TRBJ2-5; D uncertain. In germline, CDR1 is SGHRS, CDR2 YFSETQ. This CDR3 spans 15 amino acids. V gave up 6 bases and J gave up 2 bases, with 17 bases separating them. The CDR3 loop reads CASNPRLTRQETQYF. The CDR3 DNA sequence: TGCGCCAGCAACCCGCGGCTTACCAGACAAGAGACCCAGTACTTC. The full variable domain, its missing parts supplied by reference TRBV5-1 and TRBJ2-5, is KAGVTQTPRYLIKTRGQQVTLSCSPISGHRSVSWYQQTPGQGLQFLFEYFSETQRNKGNFPGRFSGRQFSNSRSEMNVSTLELGDSALYLCASNPRLTRQETQYFGPGTRLLVL.

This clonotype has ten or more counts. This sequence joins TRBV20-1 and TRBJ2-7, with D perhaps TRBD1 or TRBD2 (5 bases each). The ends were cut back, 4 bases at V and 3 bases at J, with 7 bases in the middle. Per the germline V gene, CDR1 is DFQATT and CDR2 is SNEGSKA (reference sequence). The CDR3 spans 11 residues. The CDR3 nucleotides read TGCAGTGCTATGGGGGACTACGAGCAGTACTTC. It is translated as CSAMGDYEQYF.

DNA of the CDR3: TGCAGTGCTAGCCCGGACGGCTACTGTGGCTACACCTTC. Amino acid sequence: CSASPDGYCGYTF. The chain employs TRBV20-1 and TRBJ1-2; no reliable D call. The CDR3 length is 13 residues. Germline V gives CDR1 DFQATT, CDR2 SNEGSKA (reference sequence). V was trimmed by 3 bases and J by 7 bases, leaving 15 bases between them.

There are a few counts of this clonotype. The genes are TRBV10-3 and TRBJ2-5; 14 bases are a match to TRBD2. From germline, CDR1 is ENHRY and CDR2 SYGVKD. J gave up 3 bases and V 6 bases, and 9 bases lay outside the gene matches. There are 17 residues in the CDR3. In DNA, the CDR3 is TGTGCCATCAGGGAGCGCCCGGGACTAGCGGGGGAAGAGACCCAGTACTTC. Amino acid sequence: CAIRERPGLAGEETQYF.

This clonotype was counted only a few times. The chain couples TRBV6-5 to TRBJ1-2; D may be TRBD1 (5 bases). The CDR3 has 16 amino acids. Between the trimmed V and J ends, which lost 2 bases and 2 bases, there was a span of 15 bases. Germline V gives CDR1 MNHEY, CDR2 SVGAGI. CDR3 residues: CASSYHAPGTNYGYTF. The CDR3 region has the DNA TGTGCCAGCAGTTACCACGCGCCAGGGACCAACTATGGCTACACCTTC.

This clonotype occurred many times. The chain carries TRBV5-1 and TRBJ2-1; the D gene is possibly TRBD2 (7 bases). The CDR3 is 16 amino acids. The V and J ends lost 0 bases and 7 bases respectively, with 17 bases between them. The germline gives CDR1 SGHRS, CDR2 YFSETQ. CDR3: CASSLVDRGAGNEQFF. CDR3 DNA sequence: TGCGCCAGCAGCTTGGTCGATCGGGGGGCGGGTAATGAGCAGTTCTTC.

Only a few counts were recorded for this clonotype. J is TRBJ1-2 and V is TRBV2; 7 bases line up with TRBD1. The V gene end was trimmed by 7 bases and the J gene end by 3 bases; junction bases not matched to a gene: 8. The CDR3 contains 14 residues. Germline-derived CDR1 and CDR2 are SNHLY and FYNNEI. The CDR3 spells CASKFQGVDYGYTF. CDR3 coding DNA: TGTGCCAGCAAATTCCAGGGGGTTGACTATGGCTACACCTTC. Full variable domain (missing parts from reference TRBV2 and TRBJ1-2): EPEVTQTPSHQVTQMGQEVILRCVPISNHLYFYWYRQILGQKVEFLVSFYNNEISEKSEIFDDQFSVERPDGSNFTLKIRSTKLEDSAMYFCASKFQGVDYGYTFGSGTRLTVV.

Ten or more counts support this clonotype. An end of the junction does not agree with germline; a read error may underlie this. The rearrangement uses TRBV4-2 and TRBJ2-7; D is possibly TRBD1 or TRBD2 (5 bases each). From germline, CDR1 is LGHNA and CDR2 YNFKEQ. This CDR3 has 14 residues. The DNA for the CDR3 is TGTGCCAGCAGCCAAGATGTCTACCAGGCTGGGACCCACTTC. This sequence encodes CASSQDVYQAGTHF.

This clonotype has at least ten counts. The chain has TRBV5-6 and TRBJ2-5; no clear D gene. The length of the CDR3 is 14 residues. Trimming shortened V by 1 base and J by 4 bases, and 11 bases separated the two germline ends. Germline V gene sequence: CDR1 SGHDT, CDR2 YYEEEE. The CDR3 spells CASSLYQRPETQYF. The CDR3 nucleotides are TGTGCCAGCAGCTTGTATCAGCGTCCAGAGACCCAGTACTTC.

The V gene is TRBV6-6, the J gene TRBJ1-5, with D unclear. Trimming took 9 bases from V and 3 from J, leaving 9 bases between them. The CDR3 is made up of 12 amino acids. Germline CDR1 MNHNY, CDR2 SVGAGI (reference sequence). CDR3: CASRYLNQPQHF. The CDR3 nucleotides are TGTGCCAGTAGATACCTCAATCAGCCCCAGCATTTT.